The 15 T cell receptor beta chains reported below all come from one sample, sequenced in a study of Ad26.COV2.S vaccination and SARS-CoV-2 variants. Treatment of the sample: roughly 18 received Ad26.COV2.S at low or high dose, single or two shots; several received placebo; per-sample allocation not given. Samples came from day 63 after the first vaccine or placebo injection. Assay: immunoSEQ multiplex PCR; the TCRdb copy retains only in-frame clones and omits some. The table records about 410,000 clones, around 92% of them present only once. The sequencing here drew on peripheral blood, taken in a trial of Ad26.COV2.S vaccine versus placebo. Receptor source: a person aged 18-60 years who received the Ad26.COV2.S COVID-19 vaccine or a placebo.

V and J are TRBV7-8 and TRBJ2-7, with 10 bases that match TRBD1. This CDR3 spans 15 amino acids. Germline assignment: CDR1 SGHVS and CDR2 FQNEAQ. The ends lost 0 bases at V and 6 bases at J; junction bases unmatched: 5. CDR3 region: CASSLAGTGVIEQYF. The CDR3 DNA reads TGTGCCAGCAGCTTAGCTGGGACAGGGGTGATCGAGCAGTACTTC.

The rearrangement joins TRBV3-1 (or the pseudogene TRBV3-2) to TRBJ1-5, with a possible D match to TRBD1 (5 bases). The germline V gene encodes CDR1 LGHDT and CDR2 YNNKEL (reference sequence). Trimming took off 4 bases at V and 7 bases at J, with 14 bases between the two ends. The CDR3 runs 14 residues. This CDR3 is CASSPAAGRQPQHF. DNA of the CDR3: TGTGCCAGCAGCCCGGCAGCGGGGCGGCAGCCCCAGCATTTT.

The chain uses TRBV5-4 and TRBJ2-5; TRBD1 or TRBD2 may be the D gene (6 bases each). This CDR3 has 17 residues. Trimming took off 3 bases at V and 0 bases at J, with 18 bases between the two ends. CDR1 and CDR2 (germline): SGHNT, YYREEE (reference sequence). The CDR3 loop is CASSWKLGGGYQETQYF. As DNA, the CDR3 is TGTGCCAGCAGCTGGAAGCTCGGGGGCGGGTACCAAGAGACCCAGTACTTC.

The chain carries TRBV5-6 and TRBJ1-1; D perhaps matches TRBD1 (5 bases). Germline V gene data show CDR1 as SGHDT and CDR2 as YYEEEE. V lost 2 bases, J lost 4 bases, and 12 bases lay in between. The CDR3 is 14 residues long. The CDR3 region has the DNA TGTGCCAGCAGCTTCCAGGCCGGGGGCACTGAAGCTTTCTTT. It translates to CASSFQAGGTEAFF.

The V gene is TRBV4-1, the J gene TRBJ1-5, with unresolved D. CDR3 length equals 18 residues. Germline CDR1 is MGHRA and CDR2 is YSYEKL. V dropped 1 base and J dropped 2 bases, with 18 bases sitting between them. The CDR3 is CASSQGYLTRDGNQPQHF. CDR3 bases: TGCGCCAGCAGCCAAGGTTACCTAACACGAGACGGCAATCAGCCCCAGCATTTT.

The chain has TRBV6-2 or TRBV6-3 and TRBJ2-7; a possible D gene is TRBD1 (5 bases). Germline lookup yields CDR1 MNHEY and CDR2 SVGEGT. V lost 4 bases, J lost 0 bases, and 13 bases lay in between. The CDR3 has 15 residues. The DNA for the CDR3 is TGTGCCAGCAGTTTAGACAGTCCCCTCTCCTACGAGCAGTACTTC. Its translation: CASSLDSPLSYEQYF.

The rearrangement uses TRBV7-6 and TRBJ2-1; either TRBD1 or TRBD2 may supply D (5 bases each). The CDR3 totals 12 residues. V lost 5 bases and J 8 bases, leaving 10 bases between the germline ends. The germline gives CDR1 SGHVS, CDR2 FNYEAQ. The CDR3 sequence is CASSERGYEQFF. The CDR3 coding sequence is TGTGCCAGCAGCGAGAGGGGATATGAGCAGTTCTTC. Supplemented by reference TRBV7-6 and TRBJ2-1, the full variable domain reads GAGVSQSPRYKVTKRGQDVALRCDPISGHVSLYWYRQALGQGPEFLTYFNYEAQQDKSGLPNDRFSAERPEGSISTLTIQRTEQRDSAMYRCASSERGYEQFFGPGTRLTVL.

The sample holds one count of this clone. This sequence joins TRBV4-1 and TRBJ2-7; D is unclear. Trimming cost V 3 bases and J 4 bases, with 16 bases left between them. CDR1 and CDR2 from the germline V gene are MGHRA and YSYEKL. The CDR3 length is 15 residues. The CDR3 region has the DNA TGCGCCAGCAGCCAGTCTGAGTTGGTAGAATACGAGCAGTACTTC. This translates into CASSQSELVEYEQYF.

The rearrangement links TRBV6-2 or TRBV6-3 to TRBJ2-2; no definite D call. In germline, CDR1 is MNHEY, CDR2 SVGEGT. V was shortened by 2 bases and J by 3 bases, with 7 bases between the two germline ends. The CDR3 sequence is 14 residues long. CDR3 protein: CASSYQVYTGELFF. DNA for the CDR3: TGTGCCAGCAGTTACCAAGTTTACACCGGGGAGCTGTTTTTT.

The chain is built from TRBV6-5 and TRBJ1-6; no firm D call. CDR3 length equals 15 residues. V lost 2 bases and J lost 7, with 12 bases in between. Germline CDR1 reads MNHEY; CDR2 reads SVGAGI. CDR3 region: CASSYERGGNSPLHF. The CDR3 coding sequence is TGTGCCAGCAGTTACGAGCGGGGAGGGAATTCACCCCTCCACTTT.

The chain recombines TRBV7-8 with TRBJ2-7; D unclear. Germline V gene data show CDR1 as SGHVS and CDR2 as FQNEAQ. V shed 3 bases and J shed 3 bases, with 6 bases lying between them. The CDR3 runs 12 residues. For the CDR3, the DNA is TGTGCCAGCAGCTTTACCGGCTACGAGCAGTACTTC. It specifies CASSFTGYEQYF.

The rearrangement links TRBV27 to TRBJ1-6; D is unclear. The CDR3 spans 14 residues. V was cut by 0 bases and J by 10 bases, with 10 bases left in between. Germline V lookup: CDR1 MNHEY, CDR2 SMNVEV (reference sequence). CDR3 protein: CASSLSTFSSPLHF. Written as DNA, the CDR3 is TGTGCCAGCAGTTTATCCACCTTCTCCTCACCCCTCCACTTT.

Turning to this clone: Other DNA sequences within the sample encode an identical CDR3. The chain has TRBV9 and TRBJ2-2; D unresolved. The length of the CDR3 is 13 residues. Germline-derived CDR1 and CDR2 are SGDLS and YYNGEE. Trimming pared 0 bases from V and 6 bases from J, leaving 6 bases between. Written as DNA, the CDR3 is TGTGCCAGCAGCGTAGTTGGGCCCGGGGAGCTGTTTTTT. Encoded protein: CASSVVGPGELFF.

DNA of the CDR3: TGTGCCAGCAGTTTTATTTCGTGGAACAATGAGCAGTTCTTC. Residues: CASSFISWNNEQFF. V and J are TRBV28 and TRBJ2-1; D is ambiguous. Germline CDR1 and CDR2: MDHEN and SYDVKM. The CDR3 contains 14 residues. Trimming removed 3 bases from V and 5 bases from J, with 11 bases in between.

For the CDR3, the DNA is TGTGCCAGCAGCCGGGGGCCAGCCTCTGGAAACACCATATATTTT. Translating it yields CASSRGPASGNTIYF. The rearrangement uses TRBV5-6 and TRBJ1-3; possible D gene TRBD1, 6 bases. The CDR3 totals 15 residues. The V gene's germline CDR1 is SGHDT and CDR2 YYEEEE. V was shortened by 4 bases and J by 0 bases, with 11 bases between the two germline ends.